A single sample is the source of the 10 T cell receptor beta chains below, sequenced in a study of memory CD4+ T cells and cytomegalovirus serostatus. Single viable CD3+CD4+CD8-CD45RO+ cells were sorted as the memory CD4+ T cells. Data came from immunoSEQ multiplex PCR; TCRdb stores just in-frame clones and leaves some out. The table lists 40,000 to 55,000 clones, roughly 78% of them singletons. Sequences were obtained from memory CD4+ T cells from blood. These receptors were obtained from an adult in good health and CMV-seronegative.

The V call is TRBV2, the J call TRBJ2-5; tentative D call: TRBD2 (5 bases). Germline CDR1 and CDR2: SNHLY and FYNNEI. The V end lost 6 bases, the J end lost 7 bases, and 12 bases lay between the germline ends. This CDR3 region has 12 residues. The CDR3 nucleotides read TGTGCCAGCAGAGCGGACCTGGGGACCCAGTACTTC. Its protein is CASRADLGTQYF.

This chain uses TRBV6-5 with TRBJ1-4; TRBD1 is a possible D gene (5 bases). CDR1 is MNHEY, CDR2 SVGAGI, per germline. The CDR3 is 15 amino acids. V dropped 0 bases and J dropped 7 bases, with 12 bases sitting between them. CDR3 coding DNA: TGTGCCAGCAGTTACTCTCGCAGGGACGGTGAAAAACTGTTTTTT. Its protein is CASSYSRRDGEKLFF.

The rearrangement uses TRBV11-2 and TRBJ2-7, with D tentatively TRBD1 (7 bases). This CDR3 is 14 amino acids long. Germline CDR1 and CDR2: SGHAT and FQNNGV. The V end lost 0 bases, the J end lost 6 bases, and 12 bases lay between the germline ends. For the CDR3, the DNA is TGTGCCAGCAGCTTAGATCCAGGGGGGTTCGAGCAGTACTTC. Its translation: CASSLDPGGFEQYF.

The chain joins TRBV27 to TRBJ2-4, with D tentatively TRBD1 (5 bases). This CDR3 region has 16 residues. Germline CDR1 reads MNHEY; CDR2 reads SMNVEV (reference sequence). V lost 3 bases and J lost 0, with 12 bases in between. CDR3 DNA: TGTGCCAGCAGTTTTGGGGCAGCACTAGCCAAAAACATTCAGTACTTC. As protein: CASSFGAALAKNIQYF.

CDR3 region: CASSDVTENQPQHF. As DNA, the CDR3 is TGTGCCAGCAGTGACGTGACGGAGAATCAGCCCCAGCATTTT. V is TRBV6-1 and J is TRBJ1-5; D remains ambiguous. This CDR3 is built from 14 residues. Germline lookup yields CDR1 MNHNS and CDR2 SASEGT. V lost 3 bases and J lost 4, with 10 bases in between.

The chain joins TRBV7-9 to TRBJ2-5, with 9 bases lining up with TRBD2. V shed 7 bases and J 4 bases; nucleotides not matched to a gene: 4. The CDR3 runs 13 residues. Germline CDR1 and CDR2: SEHNR and FQNEAQ (reference sequence). CDR3 coding DNA: TGTGCCAGCACTTCTAGCGGGGCAGAGACCCAGTACTTC. Residues: CASTSSGAETQYF.

CDR3 in amino acids: CASSLTVRSGTDTQYF. The CDR3 DNA sequence: TGTGCCAGCAGCTTAACGGTGAGGAGTGGCACAGATACGCAGTATTTT. The chain has TRBV7-3 and TRBJ2-3, with D uncertain. The CDR3 sequence is 16 residues long. Germline lookup yields CDR1 SGHTA and CDR2 FQGTGA. Trimming took 0 bases from V and 1 from J, leaving 11 bases between them.

CDR3 DNA sequence: TGTGCCAGCAGAGTCGGACTGGGAGAACCCTACGAGCAGTACTTC. This encodes CASRVGLGEPYEQYF. The chain couples TRBV11-2 to TRBJ2-7, with D possibly being TRBD2 (5 bases). The ends were cut back, 6 bases at V and 2 bases at J, with 17 bases in the middle. This CDR3 has 15 amino acids. Germline V gene sequence: CDR1 SGHAT, CDR2 FQNNGV.

This chain uses TRBV9 with TRBJ2-5; 8 bases match TRBD1. CDR1 SGDLS and CDR2 YYNGEE come from the germline V gene. The CDR3 runs to 14 residues. Germline trimming cut 1 base from V and 5 bases from J; bases unmatched to any gene: 4. The CDR3 DNA is TGTGCCAGCAGCGTATCAGGGGGCGGGGAGACCCAGTACTTC. This translates into CASSVSGGGETQYF.

This clone occurred a few times. This chain connects TRBV30 to TRBJ2-7, with 9 positions matching TRBD1. This CDR3 has 18 residues. The ends lost 7 bases at V and 0 bases at J; junction bases unmatched: 19. Looked up from germline, CDR1 is GTSNPN and CDR2 is SVGIG (reference sequence). This CDR3 reads CALSPGQGMSGISYEQYF. The CDR3 nucleotides are TGTGCCTTGAGCCCGGGACAGGGAATGTCGGGGATCTCCTACGAGCAGTACTTC.